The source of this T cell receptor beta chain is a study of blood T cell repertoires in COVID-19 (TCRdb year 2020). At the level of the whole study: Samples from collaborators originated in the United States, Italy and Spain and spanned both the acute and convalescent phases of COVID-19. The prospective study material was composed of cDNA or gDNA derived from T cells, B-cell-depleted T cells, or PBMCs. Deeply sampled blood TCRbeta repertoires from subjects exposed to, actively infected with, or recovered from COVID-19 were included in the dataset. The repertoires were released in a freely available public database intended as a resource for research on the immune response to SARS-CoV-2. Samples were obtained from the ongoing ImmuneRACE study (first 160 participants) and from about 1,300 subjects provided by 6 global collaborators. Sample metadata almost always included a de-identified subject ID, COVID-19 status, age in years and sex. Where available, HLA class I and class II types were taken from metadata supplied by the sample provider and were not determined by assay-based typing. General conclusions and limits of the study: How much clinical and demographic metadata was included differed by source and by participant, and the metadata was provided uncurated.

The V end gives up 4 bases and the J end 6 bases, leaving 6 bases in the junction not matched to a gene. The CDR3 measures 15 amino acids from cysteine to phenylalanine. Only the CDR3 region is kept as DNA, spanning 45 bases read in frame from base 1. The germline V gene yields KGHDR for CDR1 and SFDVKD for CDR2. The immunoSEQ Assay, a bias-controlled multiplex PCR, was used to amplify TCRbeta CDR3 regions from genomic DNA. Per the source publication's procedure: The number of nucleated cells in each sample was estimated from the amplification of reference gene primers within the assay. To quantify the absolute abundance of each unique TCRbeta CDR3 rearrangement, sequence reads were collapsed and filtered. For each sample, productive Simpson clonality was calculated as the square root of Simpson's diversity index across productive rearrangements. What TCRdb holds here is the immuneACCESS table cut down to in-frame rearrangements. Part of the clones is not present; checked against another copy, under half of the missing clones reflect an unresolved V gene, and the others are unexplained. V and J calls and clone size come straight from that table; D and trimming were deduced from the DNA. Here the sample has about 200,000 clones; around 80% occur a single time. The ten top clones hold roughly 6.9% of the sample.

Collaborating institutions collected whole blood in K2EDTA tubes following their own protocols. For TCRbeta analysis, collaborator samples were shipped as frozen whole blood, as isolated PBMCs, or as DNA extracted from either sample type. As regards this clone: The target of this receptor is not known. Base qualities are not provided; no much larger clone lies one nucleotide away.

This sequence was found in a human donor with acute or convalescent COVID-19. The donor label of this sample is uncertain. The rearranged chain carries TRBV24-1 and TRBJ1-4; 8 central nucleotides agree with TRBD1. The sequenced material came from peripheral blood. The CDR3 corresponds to CATSDPGGSDEKLFF. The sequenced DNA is TGTGCCACCAGTGACCCAGGGGGCTCGGATGAAAAACTGTTTTTT.